One sample yielded the 6 T cell receptor beta chains listed below, sequenced in a study of CD8 T cells in acute hepatitis C reinfection. Findings of the study overall: Overrepresentation in the naive pool did not explain the preferential TRBV04 and TRBV06 usage seen in all groups.

TCRdb's table, derived via immunoSEQ multiplex PCR, lists solely in-frame clones and lacks some. The data contain about a thousand clones, approximately 60% of them singletons. This sample's time point: acute HCV infection, within 168 days of estimated infection date. Hepatitis C virus-specific T cells were sequenced directly ex vivo without in vitro expansion. The sample was HCV NS3-1073 tetramer-sorted CD8+ T cells from PBMCs, taken during acute infection. The receptors were sampled from a young woman who spontaneously cleared hepatitis C infection.

CDR3 residues: CASSREAGAWGEQFF. The CDR3 nucleotides are TGTGCCAGCTCACGCGAGGCGGGAGCGTGGGGTGAGCAGTTCTTC. The chain has TRBV11-2 and TRBJ2-1; 7 bases agree with TRBD2. This CDR3 has 15 residues. Per the germline V gene, CDR1 is SGHAT and CDR2 is FQNNGV. Germline trimming cut 8 bases from V and 9 bases from J; bases unmatched to any gene: 16.

This rearrangement joins TRBV6-1 to TRBJ2-5; TRBD1 matches at 7 bases. Per the germline V gene, CDR1 is MNHNS and CDR2 is SASEGT. V gave up 4 bases and J gave up 5 bases; unmatched junction bases: 7. CDR3 length equals 14 residues. As DNA, the CDR3 is TGTGCCAGCAGTGGACCGGGACAGTGGGAGACCCAGTACTTC. Protein: CASSGPGQWETQYF.

The V call is TRBV4-2, the J call TRBJ2-7; 9 positions match TRBD1. Trimming removed 0 bases from V and 2 bases from J; junction bases left unmatched: 5. The CDR3 sequence is 16 residues long. The germline V gene encodes CDR1 LGHNA and CDR2 YNFKEQ. For the CDR3, the DNA is TGTGCCAGCAGCCAAGAGGCGACAGGGGGACCCTACGAGCAGTACTTC. Amino acid sequence: CASSQEATGGPYEQYF.

Concerning this clone itself: This same CDR3 is encoded by further DNA sequences in the sample. The V call is TRBV4-2, the J call TRBJ1-1, with a tentative D call TRBD1 (6 bases). This CDR3 has 13 amino acids. CDR1 is LGHNA, CDR2 YNFKEQ, per germline. The V end was cut by 0 bases, the J end by 7 bases, with 9 bases between. CDR3 DNA sequence: TGTGCCAGCAGCCAAGAAAGGGGGAGTGAAGCTTTCTTT. This codes for CASSQERGSEAFF.

The chain uses TRBV7-5 and TRBJ1-1; the table gives TRBD1 as D, unverified against the DNA. TRBV7-5 is a known pseudogene. This CDR3 has 16 residues. The CDR3 coding sequence is TGTGTCAGAAGCTCCCCTGTTGGGGACAGGAACACTGAAGCTTTCTTT. This encodes CVRSSPVGDRNTEAFF.

The chain is built from TRBV28 and TRBJ1-1; D is ambiguous. Germline V gene sequence: CDR1 MDHEN, CDR2 SYDVKM. V shed 7 bases and J shed 1 base, with 10 bases lying between them. CDR3 length: 13 amino acids. For the CDR3, the DNA is TGTGCCAGCACATCTCCCTCGAACACTGAAGCTTTCTTT. It encodes CASTSPSNTEAFF. Full variable domain (outside the CDR3, taken from reference TRBV28 and TRBJ1-1): DVKVTQSSRYLVKRTGEKVFLECVQDMDHENMFWYRQDPGLGLRLIYFSYDVKMKEKGDIPEGYSVSREKKERFSLILESASTNQTSMYLCASTSPSNTEAFFGQGTRLTVV.